The clone carrying this TCR beta chain was recorded once. Here immunoSEQ multiplex PCR was the method, and the copy in TCRdb shows in-frame clones only, minus some. The sample contains about 70,000 clones, almost 98% of which appear only once. The data belong to a study of technical replicates of blood from several donors. The V end lost 8 bases, the J end lost 8 bases, and 9 bases lay between the germline ends. The CDR3 spans 11 residues. Germline V gene lookup returns CDR1 LGHNA and CDR2 YNFKEQ. The material sequenced was T cells isolated from PBMCs. This chain uses TRBV4-2 with TRBJ2-2; D remains unclear. The receptor comes from a human donor in good health. CDR3 sequence reads: CASSIVGELFF. CDR3 DNA: TGTGCCAGCTCTATCGTGGGGGAGCTGTTTTTT.